This T cell receptor beta chain appears in the sequencing data of a study of PD-1 blockade in classical Hodgkin lymphoma. J was trimmed by 7 bases and V by 6 bases; bases with no gene match: 7. The CDR3 totals 13 residues. Germline CDR1 is MDHEN and CDR2 is SYDVKM. Described time point: newly diagnosed, previously untreated cHL patient sample. CD8+ T cells were isolated from thawed PBMCs by magnetic negative selection. Measured with immunoSEQ multiplex PCR; TCRdb has only the in-frame clones, and not every one. The sample has roughly 5,400 clones, 86% seen once. The specimen sequenced was CD8+ T cells from blood. The chain has TRBV28 and TRBJ1-1; TRBD1 agrees at 8 bases. This TCR was sampled from a human donor with classical Hodgkin lymphoma. CDR3 residues: CASSQGQDDEAFF. The CDR3 region has the DNA TGTGCCAGCAGCCAGGGACAGGATGATGAAGCTTTCTTT.